The source of this T cell receptor beta chain is a study of cytomegalovirus exposure and HLA in healthy donors. Regarding the study as a whole: The study designated fewer than 200 TCR beta chains cytomegalovirus-associated. The majority of TCR sequences were rare, yet some public TCRs appeared in many donors.

It was with 60 Vbeta and 13 Jbeta primers that the PCR ran. TCRdb's table, derived via immunoSEQ multiplex PCR, lists solely in-frame clones and lacks some. The data hold about 120,000 clones, with approximately 80% observed a single time. Of note for this clone: Its antigen is unidentified.

Germline V gene data show CDR1 as MNHNS and CDR2 as SASEGT. The trim removed 7 bases at V and 1 base at J, leaving 6 bases unmatched. The CDR3 has 14 amino acids. V is TRBV6-1 and J is TRBJ1-1; 7 bases align to TRBD1. The sequence came from a woman aged 40 to 55 in good health and CMV-seronegative. The specimen was PBMCs. The CDR3 bases are TGTGCCAGCAAACAAAGGGGGCAGAACACTGAAGCTTTCTTT. Translated: CASKQRGQNTEAFF.